This entry lists 5 T cell receptor beta chains sequenced from one sample in a study of shared clonotypes between healthy human individuals (dated by TCRdb to the early 2020s). The protocol used for the library was the immunoSEQ multiplex PCR assay. TCRdb took over this immuneACCESS table, retaining in-frame rearrangements with V and J assigned. Such tables are incomplete; in checked studies, under half of the missing clones stem from an unresolved V gene, and the remainder is unexplained. This sample is represented by 2 million to 3 million clones; about 92% of them were singletons. The ten top clones hold over 0.12% of the sample. Sequencing used naive CD4+ T cells sorted from blood. Explained via the paper, the cell subset or site label denotes: CD45RA+ positively selected. These receptor sequences come from a young man in good health.

The gene calls are TRBV5-6 and TRBJ2-3, with unresolved D. CDR3 length: 15 amino acids. Germline V gene data show CDR1 as SGHDT and CDR2 as YYEEEE. V lost 1 base to trimming and J lost 2 bases, with 11 bases between them. The CDR3 spells CASSLFSGTTDTQYF. CDR3 coding DNA: TGTGCCAGCAGCTTGTTCTCTGGTACCACAGATACGCAGTATTTT.

This chain uses TRBV18 with TRBJ2-1; 10 bases match TRBD2. The junction had 2 bases not matched to a gene; V was cut back by 0 bases and J by 3 bases. This CDR3 region has 16 residues. CDR1 is KGHSH and CDR2 is LQKENI in the germline V gene. CDR3 coding DNA: TGTGCCAGCTCACCACCGGGACTAGCGCTCTACAATGAGCAGTTCTTC. Translated: CASSPPGLALYNEQFF.

This rearrangement joins TRBV7-2 to TRBJ2-7; D remains ambiguous. Trimming took 1 base from V and 11 from J, leaving 15 bases between them. The CDR3 covers 13 residues. Germline loops: CDR1 SGHTA, CDR2 FQGNSA. CDR3 nucleotides: TGTGCCAGCAGCTTAGGGGCTTCCGGGTGGAAGTACTTC. It yields the protein CASSLGASGWKYF.

The chain couples TRBV2 to TRBJ2-1, with 7 bases lining up with TRBD2. CDR1 is SNHLY, CDR2 FYNNEI, per germline. The CDR3 consists of 14 residues. V lost 4 bases and J lost 6; bases outside the gene matches: 6. CDR3 residues: CASSATGGRNEQFF. The CDR3, as DNA: TGTGCCAGCAGTGCTACGGGAGGACGCAATGAGCAGTTCTTC.

This sequence joins TRBV6-5 and TRBJ1-1; D is unclear. The CDR3 loop spans 15 amino acids. Germline values: CDR1 MNHEY, CDR2 SVGAGI. Deletions cut 4 bases from V and 1 base from J, with 13 bases between. The CDR3 DNA is TGTGCCAGCAGTTCCATGGCACTGGGGAACACTGAAGCTTTCTTT. Residues: CASSSMALGNTEAFF.